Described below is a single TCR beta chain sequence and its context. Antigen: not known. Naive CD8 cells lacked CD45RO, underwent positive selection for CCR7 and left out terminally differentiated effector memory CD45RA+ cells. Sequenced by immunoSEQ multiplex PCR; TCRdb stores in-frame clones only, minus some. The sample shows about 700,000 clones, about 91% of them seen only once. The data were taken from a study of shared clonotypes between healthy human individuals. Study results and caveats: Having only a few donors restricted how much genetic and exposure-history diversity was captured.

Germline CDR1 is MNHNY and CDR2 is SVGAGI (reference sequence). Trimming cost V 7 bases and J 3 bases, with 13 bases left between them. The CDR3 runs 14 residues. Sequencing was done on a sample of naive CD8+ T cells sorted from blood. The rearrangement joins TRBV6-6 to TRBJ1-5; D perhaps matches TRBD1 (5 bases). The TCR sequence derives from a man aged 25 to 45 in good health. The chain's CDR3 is CASTSRVVNQPQHF. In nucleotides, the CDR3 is TGTGCCAGCACCTCCAGGGTGGTCAATCAGCCCCAGCATTTT.